These 14 T cell receptor beta chains originate from one sample sequenced in a study of blood T cell repertoires in COVID-19. Repertoires were generated with immunoSEQ multiplex PCR, while TCRdb's copy carries only in-frame clones and drops some. The data show roughly 180,000 clones, roughly three quarters seen once. Sequenced: peripheral blood. These receptors all come from a woman aged 45 to 65 with active or convalescent COVID-19.

This clone was observed a handful of times. The V gene is TRBV6-4, the J gene TRBJ2-1; 7 nucleotides match TRBD2. This CDR3 spans 15 amino acids. Germline V gives CDR1 MRHNA, CDR2 SNTAGT. The V gene end was trimmed by 3 bases and the J gene end by 5 bases; junction bases not matched to a gene: 7. CDR3 sequence: CASSEGGGPNNEQFF. In DNA, the CDR3 is TGTGCCAGCAGTGAAGGCGGGGGACCCAACAATGAGCAGTTCTTC.

This clone occurred a few times. This chain connects TRBV5-8 to TRBJ2-3; possible D gene TRBD2, 5 bases. The CDR3 is 14 residues long. Trimming left V 0 bases short and J 0 bases short, with 5 bases between. Germline loops: CDR1 SGHTS, CDR2 YDEGEE. CDR3 protein: CASSLGGSTDTQYF. The DNA of the CDR3 is TGTGCCAGCAGCTTGGGCGGGAGCACAGATACGCAGTATTTT. Together with reference TRBV5-8 and TRBJ2-3, the CDR3 gives the full variable domain: EAGVTQSPTHLIKTRGQQATLRCSPISGHTSVYWYQQALGLGLQFLLWYDEGEERNRGNFPPRFSGRQFPNYSSELNVNALELEDSALYLCASSLGGSTDTQYFGPGTRLTVL.

The CDR3 protein is CASSPRPGKGADLGKLFF. CDR3 coding DNA: TGTGCCAGCAGTCCCCGGCCTGGGAAGGGGGCCGACTTGGGAAAACTGTTTTTT. V is TRBV6-2 or TRBV6-3 and J is TRBJ1-4; TRBD1 matches at 7 bases. Germline CDR1 MNHEY, CDR2 SVGEGT. V lost 5 bases to trimming and J lost 10 bases; unmatched junction nucleotides: 22. The length of the CDR3 is 18 residues.

The V gene is TRBV6-5, the J gene TRBJ1-2; TRBD1 might be the D (6 bases). This CDR3 comprises 14 residues. Germline V gene data show CDR1 as MNHEY and CDR2 as SVGAGI. The V end lost 5 bases, the J end lost 3 bases, and 13 bases lay between the germline ends. Written as DNA, the CDR3 is TGTGCCAGCAGTCCCCGCACAGGGTACTATGGCTACACCTTC. Its translation: CASSPRTGYYGYTF.

The V and J genes are TRBV15 and TRBJ1-5; TRBD1 aligns across 12 bases. The CDR3 extends over 15 amino acids. Germline values: CDR1 LNHNV, CDR2 YYDKDF (reference sequence). V shed 5 bases and J 12 bases; nucleotides not matched to a gene: 11. CDR3 in amino acids: CATSEAGTGGNSQHF. DNA for the CDR3: TGTGCCACCAGCGAAGCGGGGACAGGGGGCAATAGCCAGCATTTT. The variable domain in full, completed from reference TRBV15 and TRBJ1-5, reads DAMVIQNPRYQVTQFGKPVTLSCSQTLNHNVMYWYQQKSSQAPKLLFHYYDKDFNNEADTPDNFQSRRPNTSFCFLDIRSPGLGDTAMYLCATSEAGTGGNSQHFGDGTRLSIL.

The CDR3 here is CASSIELVLATQYF. The CDR3 bases are TGTGCCAGTAGTATAGAGCTAGTCCTGGCTACGCAGTATTTT. The V call is TRBV19, the J call TRBJ2-3; D is uncertain. The CDR3 contains 14 residues. Trimming shortened V by 0 bases and J by 8 bases, and 12 bases separated the two germline ends. Germline V gives CDR1 LNHDA, CDR2 SQIVND (reference sequence). The full variable domain, with the rest looked up from reference TRBV19 and TRBJ2-3, is DGGITQSPKYLFRKEGQNVTLSCEQNLNHDAMYWYRQDPGQGLRLIYYSQIVNDFQKGDIAEGYSVSREKKESFPLTVTSAQKNPTAFYLCASSIELVLATQYFGPGTRLTVL.

V gene TRBV6-6 combines with J gene TRBJ1-6, with TRBD1 as a possible D gene (5 bases). V lost 2 bases, J lost 7 bases, and 9 bases lay in between. The CDR3 extends over 14 amino acids. The germline CDR1 and CDR2 sequences are MNHNY and SVGAGI (reference sequence). In nucleotides, the CDR3 is TGTGCCAGCAGTTACGGGGGGGGAAATTCACCCCTCCACTTT. Amino acids: CASSYGGGNSPLHF.

This rearrangement joins TRBV30 to TRBJ1-2; D gene uncertain. Germline CDR1 GTSNPN, CDR2 SVGIG (reference sequence). Trimming removed 1 base at V and 2 bases at J, with 14 bases between. The CDR3 contains 15 residues. The CDR3 spells CAWSAIGVANYGYTF. The CDR3 nucleotides are TGTGCCTGGAGTGCAATTGGAGTGGCAAACTATGGCTACACCTTC. Based on the CDR3 plus reference TRBV30 and TRBJ1-2, the full variable domain is SQTIHQWPATLVQPVGSPLSLECTVEGTSNPNLYWYRQAAGRGLQLLFYSVGIGQISSEVPQNLSASRPQDRQFILSSKKLLLSDSGFYLCAWSAIGVANYGYTFGSGTRLTVV.

This chain joins TRBV7-2 and TRBJ2-3; 9 positions match TRBD2. The V and J ends lost 4 bases and 2 bases, in that order; junction bases with no gene match: 10. Germline V gene sequence: CDR1 SGHTA, CDR2 FQGNSA. The CDR3 length is 17 residues. In DNA form, the CDR3 reads TGTGCCAGCAGCTCCAACGGACTAGCGTCTAACACAGATACGCAGTATTTT. It translates to CASSSNGLASNTDTQYF.

The chain links TRBV2 to TRBJ1-5, with a tentative D call TRBD1 (5 bases). The germline V gene has CDR1 SNHLY and CDR2 FYNNEI. The CDR3 runs to 15 residues. The V gene lost 3 bases and the J gene lost 4 bases, with 13 bases spanning the gap. The CDR3 DNA reads as TGTGCCAGCAGTGATTCCAGGGCCAGAAATCAGCCCCAGCATTTT. Protein: CASSDSRARNQPQHF.

V is TRBV7-9 and J is TRBJ2-5; 12 bases are a match to TRBD2. The CDR3 extends over 15 amino acids. Trimming at V came to 6 bases and at J to 4 bases, leaving 6 bases not matched to a gene. Germline lookup yields CDR1 SEHNR and CDR2 FQNEAQ (reference sequence). This CDR3 is CASSRLAGGLETQYF. CDR3 in DNA: TGTGCCAGCAGTCGCCTAGCGGGAGGGCTAGAGACCCAGTACTTC.

The chain employs TRBV4-3 and TRBJ1-2, with D maybe TRBD1 (6 bases). Trimming left V 2 bases short and J 8 bases short, with 12 bases between. This CDR3 spans 13 amino acids. Germline V gene sequence: CDR1 LGHNA, CDR2 YSLEER. CDR3 in amino acids: CASSQQGLGGYTF. The CDR3 DNA reads as TGCGCCAGCAGCCAACAGGGGTTGGGAGGCTACACCTTC.

The chain joins TRBV5-6 to TRBJ2-1; D may be TRBD2 (5 bases). With 6 bases removed from V and 0 bases from J, the gap between germline ends came to 13 bases. Germline CDR1 reads SGHDT; CDR2 reads YYEEEE. The length of the CDR3 is 15 residues. The CDR3 here is CASTPRGSSYNEQFF. The CDR3 DNA follows: TGTGCCAGCACCCCGAGAGGGAGCTCCTACAATGAGCAGTTCTTC.

This chain connects TRBV11-2 to TRBJ2-5, with TRBD2 matching over 7 bases. Germline V lookup: CDR1 SGHAT, CDR2 FQNNGV. V lost 1 base and J lost 0; bases outside the gene matches: 11. The CDR3 covers 18 residues. The CDR3, as DNA: TGTGCCAGCAGCTTAGGCGGGGGTGGAGGCCTATACCAAGAGACCCAGTACTTC. Protein: CASSLGGGGGLYQETQYF.